This T cell receptor (beta chain) was identified during a study of siplizumab effects on memory and regulatory T cells. The CDR3 totals 13 residues. Germline V gene lookup returns CDR1 SGDLS and CDR2 YYNGEE. Trimming shortened V by 4 bases and J by 6 bases, and 11 bases separated the two germline ends. General study results and limits: No naive or memory phenotype could be assigned to roughly 75-96% of proliferating clones.

Worth noting for this clone: Antigen unknown.

Produced via immunoSEQ multiplex PCR; TCRdb's table is partial and in-frame only. Of more than 85,000 clones listed, more than 85% are singletons. Sequenced material: CD4+ T cells sorted from blood. The clonotype originates from a human donor in good health. V is TRBV9 and J is TRBJ2-1; D is perhaps TRBD1 or TRBD2 (5 bases each). The CDR3 region is CASSFRDLNEQFF. The CDR3 DNA is TGTGCCAGCAGCTTCCGGGACCTCAATGAGCAGTTCTTC.